This is a list of T cell receptor beta chains from one sample in a study of blood T cell repertoires in COVID-19. Sequenced by immunoSEQ multiplex PCR; TCRdb stores in-frame clones only, minus some. Among approximately 270,000 clones listed, about nine tenths were seen once. Material for sequencing was peripheral blood. The receptors were sampled from a man aged 45-65 years with acute or convalescent COVID-19. Both conserved end residues are part of each CDR3. A D gene is named only where the DNA matches it firmly. The listing skips clone size in some rows; elsewhere it reads once, few, many or a size class.

V gene	clone size	D gene	CDR3 length	J gene	CDR3 protein
TRBV9	NA	NA	17	TRBJ1-6	CASSAKRGGIDGSPLHF
TRBV27	NA	NA	13	TRBJ1-2	CASRQNPIDGYTF
TRBV1	NA	NA	16	TRBJ1-1	CTSSRGGLGWYTEAFF
TRBV10-1	NA	NA	13	TRBJ2-4	CASSEDRRNIQYF
TRBV30	once	NA	16	TRBJ1-2	CAWSVMRSAGSGGYTF
TRBV6-2/TRBV6-3	NA	TRBD2	19	TRBJ2-3	CASSVLATSGGYEGDTQYF
TRBV5-1	once	NA	14	TRBJ1-1	CASSIQGFSTEAFF
TRBV3-1/TRBV3-2	NA	NA	14	TRBJ2-7	CASSQPGQHYEQYF
TRBV30	NA	TRBD1	11	TRBJ1-1	CALNRGIEAFF
TRBV5-1	NA	NA	16	TRBJ2-1	CASSLGGRVGRDEQFF
TRBV9	NA	NA	14	TRBJ1-5	CASSVEGNRQPQHF
TRBV7-2	many	TRBD2	15	TRBJ2-7	CASSRLAGGAYEQYF
TRBV7-9	once	NA	13	TRBJ2-7	CASSSPPGVEQYF
TRBV24-1	NA	NA	16	TRBJ2-2	CATSDPSGHDTGELFF
TRBV5-5	NA	TRBD1	17	TRBJ1-5	CASSSLAGTGGNQPQHF
TRBV29-1	NA	TRBD1	15	TRBJ2-1	CSVFYRDRVRDEQFF
TRBV7-2	NA	TRBD1	15	TRBJ2-5	CASSITTGGAGTQYF
TRBV2	once	TRBD1	17	TRBJ2-7	CASSSRSAGQGASEQYF
TRBV10-1	once	NA	15	TRBJ2-5	CASSPHGAPQETQYF
TRBV5-4	NA	NA	15	TRBJ1-3	CASSLDSGSGNTIYF
TRBV3-1/TRBV3-2	NA	NA	14	TRBJ2-2	CASSQVNGGGTLFF
TRBV7-3	NA	NA	15	TRBJ2-4	CASSPGVARGNIQYF
TRBV10-1	NA	NA	13	TRBJ2-3	CASSGTGTDTQYF
TRBV12-1	NA	NA	17	TRBJ1-5	CASSFGERGIRYQPQHF
TRBV5-4	NA	TRBD1	14	TRBJ1-6	CASSLDRGQSPLHF
TRBV27	NA	TRBD1	16	TRBJ2-2	CASSLLRGGNTGELFF
TRBV2	NA	TRBD1	12	TRBJ2-1	CASSLRGNEQFF
TRBV19	NA	TRBD2	13	TRBJ2-7	CASSLAGGYEQYF
TRBV2	NA	NA	12	TRBJ1-1	CASNTGYTEAFF
TRBV4-2	NA	TRBD1	15	TRBJ2-2	CASSPRDRMTGELFF
TRBV20-1	NA	TRBD2	13	TRBJ2-5	CSASLAGRETQYF
TRBV9	once	NA	18	TRBJ2-3	CASSVDSSSQSSTDTQYF
TRBV7-8	NA	TRBD2	16	TRBJ2-7	CASSATSGGGSYEQYF
TRBV5-1	NA	TRBD1	16	TRBJ1-4	CASSLQGTVVNEKLFF
TRBV6-6	NA	TRBD1	14	TRBJ1-6	CASMSGTGGSPLHF
TRBV5-1	NA	NA	14	TRBJ1-1	CASSPRQANTEAFF
TRBV18	NA	NA	12	TRBJ2-1	CASSLSAGEQFF
TRBV24-1	once	TRBD2	14	TRBJ2-3	CATSRAGATDTQYF
TRBV30	NA	TRBD1	13	TRBJ1-2	CACPGQGVYGYTF
TRBV6-6	NA	TRBD2	15	TRBJ2-7	CASTLKGWGGDEQYF
TRBV5-1	NA	TRBD2	15	TRBJ2-5	CASSLGAGGSETQYF
TRBV7-9	NA	NA	13	TRBJ1-1	CASGKQGRTEAFF
TRBV19	NA	TRBD1	15	TRBJ2-2	CASSIWTGGTGELFF
TRBV3-1/TRBV3-2	NA	TRBD1	17	TRBJ1-1	CASSPLGTGALNTEAFF
TRBV5-1	NA	TRBD1	14	TRBJ1-2	CASSAPGQNYGYTF
TRBV7-9	NA	NA	14	TRBJ1-1	CASSLAQLSTEAFF
TRBV2	once	NA	12	TRBJ1-2	CASKDNLDGYTF
TRBV5-1	NA	NA	15	TRBJ1-4	CASSLLGASNEKLFF
TRBV7-6	NA	NA	13	TRBJ2-2	CASSPLGAGELFF
TRBV29-1	NA	TRBD1	12	TRBJ1-4	CSAGTGDEKLFF
TRBV4-1	many	NA	17	TRBJ1-5	CASSHSLGREVYQPQHF
TRBV19	NA	NA	12	TRBJ2-1	CASSTFTGGQFF
TRBV6-6	NA	NA	12	TRBJ2-3	CAGSLSTDTQYF
TRBV5-1	NA	TRBD2	15	TRBJ2-1	CASSILAGFYNEQFF
TRBV7-8	NA	TRBD2	15	TRBJ2-2	CASGPAGGTTGELFF
TRBV9	NA	NA	14	TRBJ1-6	CASSVADNDSPLHF
TRBV19	NA	NA	14	TRBJ1-1	CASSISSVNTEAFF